This T cell receptor beta chain came from a study of cytomegalovirus exposure and HLA in healthy donors. The PCR employed 60 Vbeta primers together with 13 Jbeta primers. Generated by immunoSEQ multiplex PCR, the TCRdb table keeps only in-frame clones and is missing some. Its clone listing holds 120,000 to 150,000 clones. Study outcomes and limitations: Three CMV-associated chains were confirmed in vitro to be specific for CMV antigens. Only CMV serostatus was available as immune exposure information. Earlier analysis yielded a pattern in which most TCR beta V segments were productive about 90% or about 30% of the time.

CDR3 length equals 13 residues. The V and J ends lost 10 bases and 10 bases respectively, with 17 bases between them. Germline CDR1 and CDR2: MDHEN and SYDVKM. Details on this clone: Its specificity is not known.

The clonotype comes from a woman aged 50 to 60 in good health and CMV-seronegative. This chain joins TRBV28 and TRBJ1-6; D unclear. Input material: PBMCs. CDR3 bases: TGTGCCACCCAGGCGGGAGGCATATCACCCCTCCACTTT. It is translated as CATQAGGISPLHF.